Reported below is one T cell receptor (beta chain). What it binds is not known. The data are from a study of vaccination and CD4 T cells after COVID-19. Sequencing of DNA taken from cultured CD4+ T cells relied on the Oncomine TCR Beta short-read assay. TCRdb reanalysed the PCR reads using MiXCR and keeps one entry per CDR3 protein. Here the sample spans 11,000 to 15,000 distinct CDR3 sequences, around 67% being singletons. Treatment here: approximately 11-day PBMC culture with coronavirus spike peptide pools or control peptides (ViraFEST assay). Deletions cut 8 bases from V and 6 bases from J, with 13 bases between. The V gene's germline CDR1 is MNHNS and CDR2 SASEGT. There are 12 residues in the CDR3.

V and J are TRBV6-1 and TRBJ1-1, with a tentative D call TRBD1 (6 bases). The source material was CD4+ T cells from blood, cultured in vitro. The receptor's source is a human donor who had recovered from COVID-19. CDR3: CASGRGDAEAFF. The CDR3 DNA sequence: TGTGCCAGCGGTAGGGGGGATGCTGAAGCTTTCTTT.